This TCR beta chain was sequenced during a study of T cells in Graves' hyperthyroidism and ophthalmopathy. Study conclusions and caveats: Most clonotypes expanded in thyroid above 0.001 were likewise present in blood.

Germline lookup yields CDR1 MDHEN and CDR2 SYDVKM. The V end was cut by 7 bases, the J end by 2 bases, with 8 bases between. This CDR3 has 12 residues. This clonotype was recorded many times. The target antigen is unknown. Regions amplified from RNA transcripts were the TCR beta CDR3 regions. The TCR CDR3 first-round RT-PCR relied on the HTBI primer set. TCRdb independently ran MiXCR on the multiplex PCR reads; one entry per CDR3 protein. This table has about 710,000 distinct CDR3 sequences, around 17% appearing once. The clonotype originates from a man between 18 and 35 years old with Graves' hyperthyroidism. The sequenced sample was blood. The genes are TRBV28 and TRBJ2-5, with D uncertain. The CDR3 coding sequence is TGTGCCAGCATGGGTATTCAAGAGACCCAGTACTTC. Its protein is CASMGIQETQYF.